These 20 T cell receptor beta chains came from one sample sequenced in a study of T cell changes during pregnancy in multiple sclerosis. Assay: immunoSEQ multiplex PCR; the TCRdb copy retains only in-frame clones and omits some. The table lists fewer than 80,000 clones, about 90% of them singletons, with approximately 1% in the top ten. The sequences come from peripheral blood, collected in the first trimester of pregnancy. These TCRs come from a female donor in good health, enrolled as a control in a pregnancy study.

The V gene is TRBV19, the J gene TRBJ1-4; TRBD1 matches at 8 bases. The CDR3 totals 15 residues. Germline CDR1 is LNHDA and CDR2 is SQIVND (reference sequence). The V gene end was trimmed by 2 bases and the J gene end by 6 bases; junction bases not matched to a gene: 5. In DNA form, the CDR3 reads TGTGCCAGTAGTATAACCCGACAGGGGTATGAAAAACTGTTTTTT. Translated, it gives CASSITRQGYEKLFF.

CDR3 sequence: CASSQDLDRVSEAFF. Here the CDR3 DNA reads TGCGCCAGCAGCCAAGATCTGGACAGGGTATCTGAAGCTTTCTTT. V is TRBV4-1 and J is TRBJ1-1; 8 bases are shared with TRBD1. Losses at the gene ends were 0 bases for V and 6 bases for J; bases not matched to a gene: 6. From germline, CDR1 is MGHRA and CDR2 YSYEKL. CDR3 length: 15 residues.

The gene calls are TRBV10-2 and TRBJ1-2, with 10 bases matching TRBD1. The V gene end was trimmed by 1 base and the J gene end by 7 bases; junction bases not matched to a gene: 6. Germline-derived CDR1 and CDR2 are WSHSY and SAAADI. The CDR3 is made up of 15 amino acids. The CDR3 nucleotides are TGCGCCAGCAGTGAGTGGGGGACAGGGGTTCGTGGCTACACCTTC. Translating gives CASSEWGTGVRGYTF.

This chain connects TRBV28 to TRBJ1-1; D not certain. V shed 1 base and J shed 8 bases, with 14 bases lying between them. Germline CDR1 reads MDHEN; CDR2 reads SYDVKM. This CDR3 contains 14 residues. Here the CDR3 DNA reads TGTGCCAGCAGTTTATCCCCAGCGGGAAACGAAGCTTTCTTT. It codes for CASSLSPAGNEAFF.

The chain has TRBV4-2 and TRBJ1-1; a possible D gene is TRBD1 (5 bases). The germline V and J ends were trimmed by 1 base and 3 bases, with 18 bases remaining between them. Germline values: CDR1 LGHNA, CDR2 YNFKEQ. This CDR3 is 17 amino acids long. DNA for the CDR3: TGTGCCAGCAGCCAAGTCTTCGACCAGACAGTCGACACTGAAGCTTTCTTT. Translated, it gives CASSQVFDQTVDTEAFF.

The chain recombines TRBV18 with TRBJ2-2; 7 positions match TRBD2. The V gene's germline CDR1 is KGHSH and CDR2 LQKENI. J gave up 6 bases and V 2 bases, and 3 bases lay outside the gene matches. The CDR3 runs to 14 residues. The CDR3: CASSPRRESGELFF. The CDR3 nucleotides are TGTGCCAGCTCACCAAGGCGGGAGTCCGGGGAGCTGTTTTTT.

This clone was seen a single time. The rearrangement joins TRBV10-3 to TRBJ1-6; perhaps TRBD1 as D (6 bases). This CDR3 spans 16 amino acids. Germline V gene data show CDR1 as ENHRY and CDR2 as SYGVKD. With 3 bases removed from V and 11 bases from J, the gap between germline ends came to 20 bases. The CDR3 sequence is CAISEAGAMNSAPLHF. The CDR3 DNA follows: TGTGCCATCAGTGAAGCGGGGGCGATGAATTCGGCACCCCTCCACTTT.

The rearrangement links TRBV5-1 to TRBJ1-2; TRBD1 agrees at 7 bases. There are 14 residues in the CDR3. The germline V gene encodes CDR1 SGHRS and CDR2 YFSETQ. V shed 0 bases, J shed 2 bases, and the junction held 1 base outside the gene matches. The CDR3 loop is CASSLETGNYGYTF. As DNA, the CDR3 is TGCGCCAGCAGCTTGGAGACAGGGAACTATGGCTACACCTTC.

The chain is built from TRBV28 and TRBJ1-3, with TRBD1 matching 10 bases. The CDR3 runs to 17 residues. The germline V gene has CDR1 MDHEN and CDR2 SYDVKM. Trimming took 5 bases from V and 4 from J; bases not matched to a gene: 11. CDR3 sequence reads: CASSPRQGATSGNTIYF. The CDR3 DNA follows: TGTGCCAGCAGTCCTAGACAGGGGGCAACGAGCGGAAACACCATATATTTT.

The rearrangement links TRBV5-1 to TRBJ1-2, with TRBD1 identical over 8 bases. The CDR3 is made up of 13 amino acids. J gave up 4 bases and V 4 bases, and 3 bases lay outside the gene matches. The germline CDR1 and CDR2 sequences are SGHRS and YFSETQ. The CDR3 protein is CASSEGTGYGYTF. The CDR3, as DNA: TGCGCCAGCAGCGAGGGGACAGGCTATGGCTACACCTTC.

This rearrangement joins TRBV15 to TRBJ2-4; 9 bases align to TRBD1. The CDR3 runs 19 residues. V shed 4 bases, J shed 2 bases, and the junction held 15 bases outside the gene matches. Germline lookup yields CDR1 LNHNV and CDR2 YYDKDF (reference sequence). CDR3 coding DNA: TGTGCCACCAGCACCGGACAGGGGCCGGGAGGCCCGACCAAAAACATTCAGTACTTC. Its protein is CATSTGQGPGGPTKNIQYF. Full variable domain (missing parts from reference TRBV15 and TRBJ2-4): DAMVIQNPRYQVTQFGKPVTLSCSQTLNHNVMYWYQQKSSQAPKLLFHYYDKDFNNEADTPDNFQSRRPNTSFCFLDIRSPGLGDTAMYLCATSTGQGPGGPTKNIQYFGAGTRLSVL.

For the CDR3, the DNA is TGCAGCGTTGAACGGGGGGGCGAGCAGTACTTC. Protein product: CSVERGGEQYF. The gene calls are TRBV29-1 and TRBJ2-7; the match to TRBD2 covers 8 bases. V gave up 2 bases and J gave up 6 bases; unmatched junction bases: 0. Germline V gives CDR1 SQVTM, CDR2 ANQGSEA. The CDR3 covers 11 residues.

The rearrangement links TRBV25-1 to TRBJ2-7, with D possibly matching TRBD1 (6 bases). The CDR3 runs to 12 residues. The germline V and J ends were trimmed by 6 bases and 5 bases, with 11 bases remaining between them. The germline gives CDR1 MGHDK, CDR2 SYGVNS. The CDR3 DNA follows: TGTGCCAGCAGGACACAGGGAGACGAGCAGTACTTC. Amino acids: CASRTQGDEQYF.

CDR3 coding DNA: TGTGCCAGCAGCTTACGGGGGGCTGGAAACACCATATATTTT. Translated, it gives CASSLRGAGNTIYF. The rearrangement links TRBV11-3 to TRBJ1-3; D is possibly TRBD1 (5 bases). CDR3 length: 14 amino acids. Germline values: CDR1 SGHNT, CDR2 YENEEA. Trimming stripped 2 bases from V and 2 bases from J, with 7 bases between.

CDR3 sequence: CASSPHPGGNTEAFF. CDR3 nucleotides: TGTGCCAGCTCACCACACCCCGGGGGAAACACTGAAGCTTTCTTT. The chain carries TRBV18 and TRBJ1-1, with a weak D call TRBD1 (5 bases). The CDR3 totals 15 residues. V lost 1 base and J lost 2, with 11 bases in between. Germline values: CDR1 KGHSH, CDR2 LQKENI.

The chain uses TRBV25-1 and TRBJ2-3; unclear D gene. The CDR3 loop spans 14 amino acids. CDR1 and CDR2 from the germline V gene are MGHDK and SYGVNS. Between the trimmed V and J ends, which lost 3 bases and 4 bases, there was a span of 11 bases. CDR3 amino acids: CASSDAHRADTQYF. The CDR3 DNA follows: TGTGCCAGCAGTGATGCCCATCGGGCAGATACGCAGTATTTT.

The gene calls are TRBV27 and TRBJ1-4, with a tentative D call TRBD1 (5 bases). From germline, CDR1 is MNHEY and CDR2 SMNVEV (reference sequence). This CDR3 is built from 13 residues. Trimming pared 5 bases from V and 8 bases from J, leaving 12 bases between. CDR3 in amino acids: CASSPLDREKLFF. In nucleotides, the CDR3 is TGTGCCAGCAGTCCTCTTGACAGAGAAAAACTGTTTTTT. Filled out from reference TRBV27 and TRBJ1-4, the complete variable domain reads EAQVTQNPRYLITVTGKKLTVTCSQNMNHEYMSWYRQDPGLGLRQIYYSMNVEVTDKGDVPEGYKVSRKEKRNFPLILESPSPNQTSLYFCASSPLDREKLFFGSGTQLSVL.

This rearrangement joins TRBV30 to TRBJ2-7, with 7 bases matching TRBD1. Germline-derived CDR1 and CDR2 are GTSNPN and SVGIG (reference sequence). This CDR3 contains 13 residues. With V trimmed by 0 bases and J by 3 bases, 2 bases remained unmatched. Here the CDR3 DNA reads TGTGCCTGGAGTGTAGACAGGGACTACGAGCAGTACTTC. This encodes CAWSVDRDYEQYF.

The J gene is TRBJ2-5, the V gene TRBV5-6; D is possibly TRBD1 (5 bases). Trimming shortened V by 2 bases and J by 7 bases, and 9 bases separated the two germline ends. This CDR3 is built from 12 residues. The V gene's germline CDR1 is SGHDT and CDR2 YYEEEE. CDR3 region: CASSFGQGTQYF. CDR3 in DNA: TGTGCCAGCAGCTTTGGGCAGGGGACCCAGTACTTC.

The V call is TRBV5-1, the J call TRBJ2-7, with unresolved D. V lost 4 bases, J lost 1 base, and 6 bases lay in between. The germline gives CDR1 SGHRS, CDR2 YFSETQ. The CDR3 consists of 12 residues. The CDR3 spells CASSPDSYEQYF. The CDR3 coding sequence is TGCGCCAGCAGCCCAGATTCCTACGAGCAGTACTTC.